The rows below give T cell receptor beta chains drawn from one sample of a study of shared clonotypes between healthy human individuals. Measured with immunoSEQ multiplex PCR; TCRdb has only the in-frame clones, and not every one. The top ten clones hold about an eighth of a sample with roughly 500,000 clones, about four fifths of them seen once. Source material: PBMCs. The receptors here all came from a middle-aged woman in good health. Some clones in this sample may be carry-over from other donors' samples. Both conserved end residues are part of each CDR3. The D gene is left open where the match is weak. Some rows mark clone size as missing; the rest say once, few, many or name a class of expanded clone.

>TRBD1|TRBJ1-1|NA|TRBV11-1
CASSYEGQGATEAFF
TGTGCCAGCAGCTACGAAGGACAGGGGGCAACTGAAGCTTTCTTT
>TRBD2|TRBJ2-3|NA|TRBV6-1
CASATSGRTDTQYF
TGTGCCAGTGCGACTAGCGGGAGGACAGATACGCAGTATTTT
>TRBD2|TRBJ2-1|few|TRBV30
CAWSDSGRSPNEQFF
TGTGCCTGGAGTGATAGCGGGAGGAGTCCCAATGAGCAGTTCTTC
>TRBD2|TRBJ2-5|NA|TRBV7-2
CASSHRLAGWEGETQYF
TGTGCCAGCAGCCACAGACTAGCGGGGTGGGAAGGCGAGACCCAGTACTTC
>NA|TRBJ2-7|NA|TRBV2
CASSELITTQGKQYF
TGTGCCAGCAGCGAGTTGATCACCACTCAGGGGAAGCAGTACTTC
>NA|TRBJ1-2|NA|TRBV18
CASSPTVIDRSYGYTF
TGTGCCAGCTCACCAACGGTTATCGACAGAAGTTATGGCTACACCTTC
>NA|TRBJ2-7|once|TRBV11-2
CASSLGGARYEQYF
TGTGCCAGCAGCTTAGGTGGGGCTCGCTACGAGCAGTACTTC
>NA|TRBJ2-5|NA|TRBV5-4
CASSLDLSRQETQYF
TGTGCCAGCAGCTTGGATCTTAGCCGCCAAGAGACCCAGTACTTC
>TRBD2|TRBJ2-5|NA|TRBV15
CATSRGGASGTQETQYF
TGTGCCACCAGCAGAGGGGGGGCTAGCGGGACCCAAGAGACCCAGTACTTC
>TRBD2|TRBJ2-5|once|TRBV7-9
CASSPGLAGVFETQYF
TGTGCCAGCAGCCCCGGACTAGCGGGAGTGTTCGAGACCCAGTACTTC
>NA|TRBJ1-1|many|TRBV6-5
CATVRNIPPEAFF
TGTGCCACGGTCAGGAATATCCCTCCTGAAGCTTTCTTT
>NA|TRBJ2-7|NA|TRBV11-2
CASSGTYEQYF
TGTGCCAGCAGCGGAACCTACGAGCAGTACTTC
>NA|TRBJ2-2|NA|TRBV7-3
CASSPPDRELFF
TGTGCCAGCAGCCCCCCCGACAGGGAGCTGTTTTTT
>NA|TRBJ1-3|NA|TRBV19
CASSFSGNTIYF
TGTGCCAGTAGCTTCTCTGGAAACACCATATATTTT
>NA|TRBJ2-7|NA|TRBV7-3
CASSLRKSYEQYF
TGTGCCAGCAGCTTAAGGAAATCCTACGAGCAGTACTTC
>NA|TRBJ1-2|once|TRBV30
CAWSGQTLNYGYTF
TGTGCCTGGAGCGGACAGACACTTAACTATGGCTACACCTTC